The source of this T cell receptor (beta chain) is a study of cytomegalovirus exposure and HLA in healthy donors. For this clone: Its antigen remains unknown.

The method was immunoSEQ multiplex PCR; TCRdb's version includes in-frame clones alone and lacks a portion of them. The sample includes approximately 130,000 clones, around 85% of them seen just once. Study findings and constraints: Cytomegalovirus status, reportedly, was diagnosed with high specificity and sensitivity by the classifier. Whilst most TCR sequences proved rare, a subset of public TCRs occurred across many donors.

Sequencing was carried out using PBMCs. This clonotype was obtained from a woman younger than 45 in good health and CMV-seronegative.

The CDR3 spells CASSEWQGSDTQYF. DNA for the CDR3: TGTGCCAGCAGTGAATGGCAGGGGTCAGATACGCAGTATTTT. The rearrangement uses TRBV25-1 and TRBJ2-3; weak D call: TRBD1 (6 bases). CDR3 length: 14 residues. Deletions cut 1 base from V and 4 bases from J, with 9 bases between. Germline V gene data show CDR1 as MGHDK and CDR2 as SYGVNS.